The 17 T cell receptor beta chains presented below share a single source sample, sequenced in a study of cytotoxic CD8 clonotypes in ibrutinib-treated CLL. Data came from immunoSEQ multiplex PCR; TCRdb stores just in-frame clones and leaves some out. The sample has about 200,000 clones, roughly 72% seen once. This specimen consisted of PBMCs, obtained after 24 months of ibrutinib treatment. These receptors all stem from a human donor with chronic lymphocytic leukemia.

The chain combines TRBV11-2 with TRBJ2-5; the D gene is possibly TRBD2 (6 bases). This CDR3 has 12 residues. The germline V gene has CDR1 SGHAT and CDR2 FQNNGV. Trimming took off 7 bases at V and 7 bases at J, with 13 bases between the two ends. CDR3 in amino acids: CASNSMGGTQYF. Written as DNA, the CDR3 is TGTGCCAGCAACTCCATGGGGGGGACCCAGTACTTC.

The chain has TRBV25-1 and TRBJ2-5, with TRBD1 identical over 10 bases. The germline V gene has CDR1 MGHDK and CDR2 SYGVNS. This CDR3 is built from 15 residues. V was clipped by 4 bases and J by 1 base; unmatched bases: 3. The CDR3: CASSARTGGQETQYF. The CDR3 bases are TGTGCCAGCAGTGCCCGGACAGGGGGCCAAGAGACCCAGTACTTC.

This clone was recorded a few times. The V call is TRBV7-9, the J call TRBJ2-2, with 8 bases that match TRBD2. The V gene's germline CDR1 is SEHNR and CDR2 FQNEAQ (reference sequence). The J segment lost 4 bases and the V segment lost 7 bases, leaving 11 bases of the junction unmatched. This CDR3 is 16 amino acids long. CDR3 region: CASNPSGGRITGELFF. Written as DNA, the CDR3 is TGTGCCAGCAATCCCAGTGGCGGGAGGATCACCGGGGAGCTGTTTTTT. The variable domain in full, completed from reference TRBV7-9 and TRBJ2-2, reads DTGVSQNPRHKITKRGQNVTFRCDPISEHNRLYWYRQTLGQGPEFLTYFQNEAQLEKSRLLSDRFSAERPKGSFSTLEIQRTEQGDSAMYLCASNPSGGRITGELFFGEGSRLTVL.

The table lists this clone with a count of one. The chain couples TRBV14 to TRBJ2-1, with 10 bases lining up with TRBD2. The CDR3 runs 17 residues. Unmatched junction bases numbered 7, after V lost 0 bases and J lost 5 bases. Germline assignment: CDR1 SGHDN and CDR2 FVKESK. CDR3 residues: CASSQDGRLAGHNEQFF. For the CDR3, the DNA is TGTGCCAGCAGCCAAGATGGGAGACTAGCGGGTCACAATGAGCAGTTCTTC.

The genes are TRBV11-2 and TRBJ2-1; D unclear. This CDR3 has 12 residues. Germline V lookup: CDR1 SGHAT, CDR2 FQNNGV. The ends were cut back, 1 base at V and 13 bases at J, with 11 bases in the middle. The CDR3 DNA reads TGTGCCAGCAGCTTAGGCGTTAGCTTCCAGTTCTTC. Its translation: CASSLGVSFQFF.

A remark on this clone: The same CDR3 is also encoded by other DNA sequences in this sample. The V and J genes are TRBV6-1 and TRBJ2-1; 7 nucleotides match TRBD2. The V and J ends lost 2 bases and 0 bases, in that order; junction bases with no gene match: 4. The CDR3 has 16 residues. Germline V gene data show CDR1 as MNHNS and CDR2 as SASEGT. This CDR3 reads CASSEWGGSSYNEQFF. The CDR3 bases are TGTGCCAGCAGTGAATGGGGCGGGAGCTCCTACAATGAGCAGTTCTTC.

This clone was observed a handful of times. The CDR3 here is CAISGLANTGELFF. DNA for the CDR3: TGTGCCATCAGTGGACTAGCAAACACCGGGGAGCTGTTTTTT. This chain connects TRBV10-3 to TRBJ2-2, with 7 bases matching TRBD2. The CDR3 is made up of 14 amino acids. The V and J ends lost 4 bases and 2 bases, in that order; junction bases with no gene match: 1. Germline V CDR1 and CDR2: ENHRY, SYGVKD.

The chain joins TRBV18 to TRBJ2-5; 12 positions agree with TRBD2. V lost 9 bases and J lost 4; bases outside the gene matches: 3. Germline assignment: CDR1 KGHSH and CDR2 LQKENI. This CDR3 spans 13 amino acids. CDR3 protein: CASLAGGRETQYF. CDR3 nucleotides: TGTGCCAGTCTAGCGGGAGGGAGAGAGACCCAGTACTTC. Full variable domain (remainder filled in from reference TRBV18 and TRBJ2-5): NAGVMQNPRHLVRRRGQEARLRCSPMKGHSHVYWYRQLPEEGLKFMVYLQKENIIDESGMPKERFSAEFPKEGPSILRIQQVVRGDSAAYFCASLAGGRETQYFGPGTRLLVL.

CDR3 loop: CASSLSTGAQPQHF. CDR3 nucleotides: TGCGCCAGCAGCCTTTCTACAGGGGCCCAGCCCCAGCATTTT. The chain joins TRBV4-3 to TRBJ1-5; 7 bases are shared with TRBD1. CDR1 is LGHNA, CDR2 YSLEER, per germline. With 4 bases clipped from V and 7 bases from J, the junction kept 7 bases outside the gene matches. CDR3 size: 14 residues.

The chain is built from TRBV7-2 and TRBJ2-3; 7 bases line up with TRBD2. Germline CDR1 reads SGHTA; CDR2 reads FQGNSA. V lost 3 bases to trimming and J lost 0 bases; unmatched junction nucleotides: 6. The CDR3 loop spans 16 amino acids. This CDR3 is CASSFRDYLSTDTQYF. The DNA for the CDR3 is TGTGCCAGCAGCTTCCGGGACTACCTTAGCACAGATACGCAGTATTTT.

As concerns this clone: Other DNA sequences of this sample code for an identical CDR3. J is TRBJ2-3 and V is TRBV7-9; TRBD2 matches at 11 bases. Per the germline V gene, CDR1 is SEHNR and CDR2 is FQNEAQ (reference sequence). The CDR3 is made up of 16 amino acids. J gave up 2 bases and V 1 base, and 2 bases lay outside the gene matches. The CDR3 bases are TGTGCCAGCAGCTTAGGACTAGCGGGGCTCACAGATACGCAGTATTTT. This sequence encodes CASSLGLAGLTDTQYF.

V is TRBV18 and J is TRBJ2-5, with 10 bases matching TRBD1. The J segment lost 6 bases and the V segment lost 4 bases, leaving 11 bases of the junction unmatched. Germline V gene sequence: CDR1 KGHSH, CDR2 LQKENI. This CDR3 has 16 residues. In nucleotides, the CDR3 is TGTGCCAGCTCACTCCTCGGACAGGGGGATTGGAAGACCCAGTACTTC. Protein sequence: CASSLLGQGDWKTQYF.

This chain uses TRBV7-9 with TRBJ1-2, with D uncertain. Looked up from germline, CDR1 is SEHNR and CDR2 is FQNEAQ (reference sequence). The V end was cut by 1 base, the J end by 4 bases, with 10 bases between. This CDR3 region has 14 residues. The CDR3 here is CASSLGMDGYGYTF. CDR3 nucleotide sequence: TGTGCCAGCAGCTTAGGAATGGACGGCTATGGCTACACCTTC.

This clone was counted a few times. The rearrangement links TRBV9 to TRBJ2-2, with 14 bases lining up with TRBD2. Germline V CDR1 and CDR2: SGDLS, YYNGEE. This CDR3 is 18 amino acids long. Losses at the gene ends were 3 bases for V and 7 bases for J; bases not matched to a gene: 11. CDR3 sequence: CASSAGTSGRRRGGELFF. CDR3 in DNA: TGTGCCAGCAGCGCCGGGACTAGCGGGAGAAGGAGGGGCGGGGAGCTGTTTTTT.

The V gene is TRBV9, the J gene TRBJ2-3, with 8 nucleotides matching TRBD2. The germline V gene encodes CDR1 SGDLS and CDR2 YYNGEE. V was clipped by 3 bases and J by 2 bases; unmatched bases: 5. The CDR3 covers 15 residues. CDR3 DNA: TGTGCCAGCAGCGCGAGCGGGAGACACACAGATACGCAGTATTTT. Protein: CASSASGRHTDTQYF. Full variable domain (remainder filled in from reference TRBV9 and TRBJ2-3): DSGVTQTPKHLITATGQRVTLRCSPRSGDLSVYWYQQSLDQGLQFLIQYYNGEERAKGNILERFSAQQFPDLHSELNLSSLELGDSALYFCASSASGRHTDTQYFGPGTRLTVL.

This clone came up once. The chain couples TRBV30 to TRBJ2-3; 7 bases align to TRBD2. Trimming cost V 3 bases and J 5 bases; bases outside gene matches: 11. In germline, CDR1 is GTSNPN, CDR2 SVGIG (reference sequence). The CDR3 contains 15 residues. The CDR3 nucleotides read TGTGCCTGGAGCCTCGGGGGAGGGCCAAGAGATACGCAGTATTTT. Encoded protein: CAWSLGGGPRDTQYF.

The CDR3 protein is CASSDLAGDTVYNEQFF. The CDR3 region has the DNA TGTGCCAGCAGCGACCTAGCGGGAGATACAGTGTACAATGAGCAGTTCTTC. The V gene is TRBV11-2, the J gene TRBJ2-1; 10 bases are a match to TRBD2. CDR1 and CDR2 from the germline V gene are SGHAT and FQNNGV. Losses at the gene ends were 5 bases for V and 4 bases for J; bases not matched to a gene: 11. The CDR3 sequence is 17 residues long.